Detailed here is one T cell receptor (beta chain). No antigen is known for it. The CDR3 sequence is 15 residues long. CDR1 and CDR2 (germline): SEHNR, FQNEAQ (reference sequence). The entry originates in a study of lymphopenia after photon versus proton radiotherapy. Study-wide results and caveats: After lymphocyte nadir, photon-treated repertoires showed oligoclonal expansion, especially CD8+ Temra. Under photons, naive T cells and diversity fell while effector/memory populations rose.

Sequencing was performed with immunoSEQ multiplex PCR; in TCRdb, only in-frame clones are kept and a portion is missing. The sample holds roughly 14,000 clones, more than 75% seen once. The sequence was obtained from a man in his 70s with pancreatic cancer. This chain connects TRBV7-9 to TRBJ2-5; 9 bases match TRBD2. Judging by the DNA end, TRBJ2-7 fits better; the J call may be wrong. This specimen was peripheral blood, taken from a patient treated with proton-based radiotherapy. The CDR3 loop reads CASTPRASGNIEQYF. For the CDR3, the DNA is TGTGCCAGCACCCCCCGGGCTAGCGGGAACATCGAGCAGTACTTC.